Following are 18 T cell receptor beta chains from one sample sequenced in a study of monozygotic twins with inflammatory bowel disease. For each CDR3 protein, TCRdb gives one entry from its re-call of the 5' RACE reads, without DNA. This sample's clone table lists 330,000 or so distinct CDR3 sequences. The sequenced material came from blood. The receptors originated from a human donor with ulcerative colitis or Crohn's disease, or a healthy co-twin of an affected twin (not recorded which).

This chain uses TRBV15 with TRBJ2-1; there is no DNA to check the TCRdb D call of TRBD1. CDR1 and CDR2 (germline): LNHNV, YYDKDF (reference sequence). The CDR3 has 16 residues. The chain's CDR3 is CATSRGGLGEYNEQFF.

V is TRBV7-9 and J is TRBJ1-1; TCRdb's D call, TRBD1, is unchecked because there is no DNA. Germline V gene data show CDR1 as SEHNR and CDR2 as FQNEAQ (reference sequence). CDR3 length: 13 amino acids. CDR3 residues: CASSLEGNVEAFF. Filled out from reference TRBV7-9 and TRBJ1-1, the complete variable domain reads DTGVSQNPRHKITKRGQNVTFRCDPISEHNRLYWYRQTLGQGPEFLTYFQNEAQLEKSRLLSDRFSAERPKGSFSTLEIQRTEQGDSAMYLCASSLEGNVEAFFGQGTRLTVV.

The V call is TRBV18, the J call TRBJ2-2; the D gene TCRdb calls, TRBD2, cannot be checked with no DNA. Germline V gene lookup returns CDR1 KGHSH and CDR2 LQKENI. This CDR3 contains 19 residues. The CDR3 region is CASSPWRDQASSNTGELFF.

The gene calls are TRBV3-1 and TRBJ2-5; no DNA is available, so the TRBD1 call from TCRdb remains unchecked. Germline lookup yields CDR1 LGHDT and CDR2 YNNKEL (reference sequence). The CDR3 covers 15 residues. Here the CDR3 reads CASSQDSGLVETQYF.

The chain uses TRBV20-1 and TRBJ2-3; absent DNA, TCRdb's TRBD2 call cannot be checked. The CDR3 is made up of 18 amino acids. In germline, CDR1 is DFQATT, CDR2 SNEGSKA (reference sequence). This chain's CDR3 is CSADPGGELAGGPDTQYF.

The chain recombines TRBV28 with TRBJ1-1; TCRdb outputs TRBD1, but without DNA this stays unchecked. The CDR3 sequence is 17 residues long. Germline-derived CDR1 and CDR2 are MDHEN and SYDVKM. Here the CDR3 reads CASSPSRDRGQGTEAFF.

The CDR3 is CASSYSRADEKLFF. The V and J genes are TRBV6-6 and TRBJ1-4. Per the germline V gene, CDR1 is MNHNY and CDR2 is SVGAGI (reference sequence). The CDR3 loop spans 14 amino acids.

This chain joins TRBV20-1 and TRBJ1-2. The CDR3 runs 13 residues. Per the germline V gene, CDR1 is DFQATT and CDR2 is SNEGSKA (reference sequence). The CDR3 here is CSARGPDYYGYTF.

The chain recombines TRBV20-1 with TRBJ2-5; lacking DNA, the TRBD1 call made by TCRdb goes unchecked. The CDR3 covers 15 residues. Germline V lookup: CDR1 DFQATT, CDR2 SNEGSKA (reference sequence). Here the CDR3 reads CSARGTAGVGETQYF.

The V call is TRBV5-1, the J call TRBJ2-1; TCRdb selects TRBD2, and the lack of DNA leaves this call unchecked. CDR1 SGHRS and CDR2 YFSETQ come from the germline V gene. The CDR3 is 16 residues long. CDR3: CASSLAGTSGANEQFF.

V is TRBV7-9 and J is TRBJ2-5; TCRdb indicates TRBD1, and absent DNA this call remains unverified. There are 16 residues in the CDR3. Germline assignment: CDR1 SEHNR and CDR2 FQNEAQ (reference sequence). This chain's CDR3 is CASSLVHPTGRETQYF.

The V call is TRBV5-4, the J call TRBJ1-2. The CDR3 has 12 residues. CDR1 SGHNT and CDR2 YYREEE come from the germline V gene (reference sequence). CDR3 amino acids: CASSESLNGYTF.

V and J are TRBV19 and TRBJ2-2; TCRdb picks TRBD2, but there is no DNA to check that call. The CDR3 has 17 residues. Germline loops: CDR1 LNHDA, CDR2 SQIVND (reference sequence). CDR3 sequence reads: CASSPRAPAIGLGELFF.

This rearrangement joins TRBV5-1 to TRBJ2-1; there is no DNA to check the TCRdb D call of TRBD2. Germline V gives CDR1 SGHRS, CDR2 YFSETQ. The CDR3 runs 19 residues. CDR3 region: CASSWGLAGTISSYNEQFF.

The chain couples TRBV12-3 or TRBV12-4 to TRBJ1-1. This CDR3 has 15 residues. The CDR3 sequence is CASTSGSGRVTEAFF.

This chain's CDR3 is CSASVGAYEQYF. The rearrangement uses TRBV20-1 and TRBJ2-7. The CDR3 is made up of 12 amino acids. The germline gives CDR1 DFQATT, CDR2 SNEGSKA (reference sequence).

The chain joins TRBV6-4 to TRBJ1-4; no DNA is available, so the TRBD1 call from TCRdb remains unchecked. This CDR3 comprises 16 residues. CDR1 and CDR2 (germline): MRHNA, SNTAGT. This CDR3 is CAIDSGKYATNEKLFF.

This chain connects TRBV7-3 to TRBJ2-6; the D gene TCRdb calls, TRBD1, cannot be checked with no DNA. Germline CDR1 and CDR2: SGHTA and FQGTGA. CDR3 length: 18 amino acids. CDR3 sequence: CASSLKGFRDSGANVLTF.